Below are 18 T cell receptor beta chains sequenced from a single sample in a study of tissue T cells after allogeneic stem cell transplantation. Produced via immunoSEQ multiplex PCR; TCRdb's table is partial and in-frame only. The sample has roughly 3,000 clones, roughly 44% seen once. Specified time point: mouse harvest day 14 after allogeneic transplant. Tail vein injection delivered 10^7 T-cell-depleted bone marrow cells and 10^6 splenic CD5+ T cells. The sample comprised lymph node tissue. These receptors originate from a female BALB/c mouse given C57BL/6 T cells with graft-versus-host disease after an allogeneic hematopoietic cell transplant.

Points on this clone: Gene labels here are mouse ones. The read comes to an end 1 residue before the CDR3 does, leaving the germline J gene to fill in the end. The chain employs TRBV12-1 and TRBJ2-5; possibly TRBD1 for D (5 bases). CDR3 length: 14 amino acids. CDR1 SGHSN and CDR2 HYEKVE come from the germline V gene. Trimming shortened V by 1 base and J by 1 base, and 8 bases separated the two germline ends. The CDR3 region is CASSLGRDQDTQYF. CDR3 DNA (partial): TGTGCCAGCTCTCTGGGCAGGGACCAAGACACCCAGTAC.

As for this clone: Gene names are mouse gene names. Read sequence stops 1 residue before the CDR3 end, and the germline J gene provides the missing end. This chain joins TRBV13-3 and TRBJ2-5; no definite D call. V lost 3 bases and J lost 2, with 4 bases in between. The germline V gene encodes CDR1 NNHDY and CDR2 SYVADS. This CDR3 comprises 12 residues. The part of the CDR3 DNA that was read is TGTGCCAGCAGTGTTGTCCAAGACACCCAGTAC. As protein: CASSVVQDTQY. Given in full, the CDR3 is CASSVVQDTQYF. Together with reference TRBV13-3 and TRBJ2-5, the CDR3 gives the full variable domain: EAAVTQSPRSKVAVTGGKVTLSCHQTNNHDYMYWYRQDTGHGLRLIHYSYVADSTEKGDIPDGYKASRPSQENFSLILELASLSQTAVYFCASSVVQDTQYFGPGTRLLVL.

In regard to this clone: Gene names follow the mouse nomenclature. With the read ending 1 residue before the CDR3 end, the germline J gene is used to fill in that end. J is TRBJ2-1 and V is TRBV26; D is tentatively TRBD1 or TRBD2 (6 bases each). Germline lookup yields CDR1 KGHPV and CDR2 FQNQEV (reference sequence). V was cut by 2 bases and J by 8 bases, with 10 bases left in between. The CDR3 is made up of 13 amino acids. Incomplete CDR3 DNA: TGTGCCAGCAGTCTGGGGGGCGCGACTGAGCAGTTC. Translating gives CASSLGGATEQF. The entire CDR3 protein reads CASSLGGATEQFF.

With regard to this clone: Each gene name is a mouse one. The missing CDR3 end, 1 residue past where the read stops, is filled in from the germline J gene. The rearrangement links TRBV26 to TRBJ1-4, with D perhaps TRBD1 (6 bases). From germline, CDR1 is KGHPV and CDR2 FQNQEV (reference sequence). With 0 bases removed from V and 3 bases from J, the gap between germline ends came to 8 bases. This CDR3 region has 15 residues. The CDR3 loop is CASSLSGTTNERLFF. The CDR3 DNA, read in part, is TGTGCCAGCAGTCTGTCCGGGACAACCAACGAAAGATTATTT.

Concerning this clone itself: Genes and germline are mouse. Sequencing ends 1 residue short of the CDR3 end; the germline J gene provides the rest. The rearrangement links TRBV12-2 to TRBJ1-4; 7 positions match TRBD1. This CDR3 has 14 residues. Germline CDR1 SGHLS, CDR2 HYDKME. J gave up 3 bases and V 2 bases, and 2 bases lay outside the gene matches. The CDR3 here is CASSPGTANERLFF. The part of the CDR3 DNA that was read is TGTGCCAGCTCTCCCGGGACAGCCAACGAAAGATTATTT.

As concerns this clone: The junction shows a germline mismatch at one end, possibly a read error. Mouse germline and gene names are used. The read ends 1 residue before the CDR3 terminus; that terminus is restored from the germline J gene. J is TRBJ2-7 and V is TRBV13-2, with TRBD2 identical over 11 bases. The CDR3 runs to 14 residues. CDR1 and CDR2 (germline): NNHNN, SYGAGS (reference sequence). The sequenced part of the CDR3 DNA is TGTGCCAGCAGTGAAGGGACTGGGGGTTTTGAACAGTAC. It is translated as CASSEGTGGFEQY. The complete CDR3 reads CASSEGTGGFEQYF.

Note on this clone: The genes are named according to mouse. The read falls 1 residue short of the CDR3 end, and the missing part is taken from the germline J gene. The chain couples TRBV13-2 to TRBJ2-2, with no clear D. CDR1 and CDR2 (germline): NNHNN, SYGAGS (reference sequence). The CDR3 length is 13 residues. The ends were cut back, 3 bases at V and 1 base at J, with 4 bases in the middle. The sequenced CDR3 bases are TGTGCCAGCGGTGGGGAAAACACCGGGCAGCTCTAC. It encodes CASGGENTGQLY. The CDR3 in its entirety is CASGGENTGQLYF.

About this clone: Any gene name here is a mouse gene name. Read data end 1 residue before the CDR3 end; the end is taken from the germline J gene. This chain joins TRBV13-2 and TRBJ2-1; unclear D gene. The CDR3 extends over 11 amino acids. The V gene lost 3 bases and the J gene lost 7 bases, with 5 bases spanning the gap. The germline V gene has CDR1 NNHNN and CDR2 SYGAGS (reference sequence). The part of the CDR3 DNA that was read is TGTGCCAGCGGTGGGGGAGCTGAGCAGTTC. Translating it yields CASGGGAEQF. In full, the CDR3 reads CASGGGAEQFF.

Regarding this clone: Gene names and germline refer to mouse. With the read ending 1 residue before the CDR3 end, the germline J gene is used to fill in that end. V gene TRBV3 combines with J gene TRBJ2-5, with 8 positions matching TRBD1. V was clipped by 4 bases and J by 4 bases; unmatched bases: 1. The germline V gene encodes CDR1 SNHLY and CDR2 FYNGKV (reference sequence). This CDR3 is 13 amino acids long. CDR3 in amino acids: CASSSDREDTQYF. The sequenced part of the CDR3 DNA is TGTGCCAGCAGCTCGGACAGGGAAGACACCCAGTAC.

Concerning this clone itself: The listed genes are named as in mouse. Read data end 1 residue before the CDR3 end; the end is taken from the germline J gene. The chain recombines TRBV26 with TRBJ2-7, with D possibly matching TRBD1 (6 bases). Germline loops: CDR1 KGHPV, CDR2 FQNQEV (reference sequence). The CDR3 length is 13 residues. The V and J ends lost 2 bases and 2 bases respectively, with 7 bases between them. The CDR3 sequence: CASSLGQPYEQYF. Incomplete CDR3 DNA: TGTGCCAGCAGTCTGGGACAGCCCTATGAACAGTAC.

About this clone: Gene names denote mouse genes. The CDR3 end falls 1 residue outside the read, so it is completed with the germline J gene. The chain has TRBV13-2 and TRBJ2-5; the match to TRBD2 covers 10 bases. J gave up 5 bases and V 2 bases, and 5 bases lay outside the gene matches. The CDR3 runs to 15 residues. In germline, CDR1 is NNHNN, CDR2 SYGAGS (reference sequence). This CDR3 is CASGENWGGGDTQYF. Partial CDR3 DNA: TGTGCCAGCGGTGAAAACTGGGGGGGAGGAGACACCCAGTAC.

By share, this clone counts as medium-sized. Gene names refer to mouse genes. The chain's CDR3 is CAWSLQGAGSDYTF. The sequenced part of the CDR3 DNA is TGTGCCTGGAGTTTACAGGGGGCGGGCTCCGACTACACC. The rearrangement joins TRBV31 to TRBJ1-2; 9 nucleotides line up with TRBD1. The observed sequence ends 1 residue before the CDR3 terminus, with the missing tail filled in from the germline J gene. CDR1 is GKSSPN and CDR2 is SITVG in the germline V gene. The junction had 5 bases not matched to a gene; V was cut back by 2 bases and J by 4 bases. CDR3 length: 14 amino acids.

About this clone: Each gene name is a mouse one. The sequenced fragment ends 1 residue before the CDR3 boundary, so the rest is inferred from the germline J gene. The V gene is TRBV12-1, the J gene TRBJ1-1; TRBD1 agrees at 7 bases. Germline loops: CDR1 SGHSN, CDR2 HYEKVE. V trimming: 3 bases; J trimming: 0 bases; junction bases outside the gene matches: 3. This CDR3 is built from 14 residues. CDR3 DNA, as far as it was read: TGTGCCAGCTCTGCCGGGACAGCAAACACAGAAGTCTTC. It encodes CASSAGTANTEVF. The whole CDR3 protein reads CASSAGTANTEVFF.

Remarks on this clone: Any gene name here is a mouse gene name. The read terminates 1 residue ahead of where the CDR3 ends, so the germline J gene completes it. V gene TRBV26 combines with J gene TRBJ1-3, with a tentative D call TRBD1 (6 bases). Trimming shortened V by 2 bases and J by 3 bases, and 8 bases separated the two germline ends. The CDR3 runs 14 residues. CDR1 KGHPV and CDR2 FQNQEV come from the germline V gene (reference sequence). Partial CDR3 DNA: TGTGCCAGCAGTCTGCACAGGGATGGAAATACGCTCTAT. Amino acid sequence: CASSLHRDGNTLY. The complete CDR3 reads CASSLHRDGNTLYF.

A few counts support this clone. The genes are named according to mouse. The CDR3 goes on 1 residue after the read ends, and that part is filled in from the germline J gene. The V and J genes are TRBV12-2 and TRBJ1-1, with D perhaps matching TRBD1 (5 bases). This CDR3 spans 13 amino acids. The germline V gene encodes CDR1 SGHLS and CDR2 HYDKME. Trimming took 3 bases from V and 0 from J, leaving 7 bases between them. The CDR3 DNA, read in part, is TGTGCCAGCTCTGGGGGTGCAAACACAGAAGTCTTC. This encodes CASSGGANTEVF. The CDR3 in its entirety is CASSGGANTEVFF.

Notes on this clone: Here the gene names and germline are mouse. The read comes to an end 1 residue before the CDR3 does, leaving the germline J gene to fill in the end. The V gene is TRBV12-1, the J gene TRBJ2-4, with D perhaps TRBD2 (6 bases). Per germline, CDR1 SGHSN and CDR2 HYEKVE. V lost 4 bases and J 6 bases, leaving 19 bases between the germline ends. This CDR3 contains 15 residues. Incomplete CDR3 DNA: TGTGCCAGCTCGCCGACTGGATGGCTCCGGAACACCTTGTAC. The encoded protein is CASSPTGWLRNTLY. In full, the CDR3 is CASSPTGWLRNTLYF.

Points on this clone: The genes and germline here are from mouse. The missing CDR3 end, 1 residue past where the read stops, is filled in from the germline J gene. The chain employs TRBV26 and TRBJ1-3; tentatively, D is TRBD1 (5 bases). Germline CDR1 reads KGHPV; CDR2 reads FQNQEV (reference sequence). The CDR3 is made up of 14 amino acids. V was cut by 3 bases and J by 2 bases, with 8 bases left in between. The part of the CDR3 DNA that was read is TGTGCCAGCAGTCTACGGGGGACTGGAAATACGCTCTAT. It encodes CASSLRGTGNTLY. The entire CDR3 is CASSLRGTGNTLYF.

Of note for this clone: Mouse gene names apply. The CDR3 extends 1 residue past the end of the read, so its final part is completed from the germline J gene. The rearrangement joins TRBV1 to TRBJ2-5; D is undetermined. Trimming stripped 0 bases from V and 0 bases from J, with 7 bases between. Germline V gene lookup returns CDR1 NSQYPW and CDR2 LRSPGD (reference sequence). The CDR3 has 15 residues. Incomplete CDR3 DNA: TGCACCTGCAGTGCAGATGGAGGGAACCAAGACACCCAGTAC. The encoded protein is CTCSADGGNQDTQY. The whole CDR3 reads CTCSADGGNQDTQYF.